This TCR beta chain was sequenced during a study of cytomegalovirus exposure and HLA in healthy donors. The V and J ends lost 5 bases and 5 bases, in that order; junction bases with no gene match: 6. The V gene's germline CDR1 is SNHLY and CDR2 FYNNEI. This CDR3 is built from 14 residues. Use of 60 Vbeta and 13 Jbeta primers characterized the PCR. TCRdb's table, derived via immunoSEQ multiplex PCR, lists solely in-frame clones and lacks some. The table records more than 100,000 clones, about 78% of them present only once. Broader study findings: Beyond CMV serostatus, there was no information to go on about immune exposure. The analysis excluded some indistinguishable V segments, including TRBV6-2 and TRBV6-3. Under in vitro conditions, three CMV-associated chains were confirmed as specific for CMV antigens.

With respect to this clone: The antigen is not known.

This sequence originates from a woman in her forties in good health and CMV-seropositive. The chain couples TRBV2 to TRBJ2-5; TRBD1 matches at 9 bases. Sequencing was done on a sample of PBMCs. CDR3 DNA: TGTGCCAGCAGTCAAGAACAGGGGGCCGAGACCCAGTACTTC. This translates into CASSQEQGAETQYF.